The 15 T cell receptor beta chains listed next were all sequenced from one sample in a study of Ad26.COV2.S vaccination and SARS-CoV-2 variants. TCRdb's table, derived via immunoSEQ multiplex PCR, lists solely in-frame clones and lacks some. The sample lists approximately 150,000 clones; 80% to 90% were seen once. The specimen comprised peripheral blood, sampled after recovery from COVID-19. The receptors were gathered from a human donor who had recovered from COVID-19.

This clone was counted only a few times. The chain links TRBV28 to TRBJ2-7; the match to TRBD2 covers 7 bases. Germline assignment: CDR1 MDHEN and CDR2 SYDVKM. This CDR3 is built from 14 residues. The ends lost 5 bases at V and 4 bases at J; junction bases unmatched: 8. Here the CDR3 DNA reads TGTGCCAGCAGTGGAGCGGGGACGGTATACGAGCAGTACTTC. This sequence encodes CASSGAGTVYEQYF.

The rearrangement links TRBV7-2 to TRBJ2-2, with D possibly being TRBD2 (5 bases). V was shortened by 8 bases and J by 5 bases, with 18 bases between the two germline ends. CDR3 length: 15 residues. Germline lookup yields CDR1 SGHTA and CDR2 FQGNSA. The CDR3 is CASGLVVAQTGELFF. DNA for the CDR3: TGTGCCAGCGGACTGGTCGTTGCCCAAACCGGGGAGCTGTTTTTT.

The V gene is TRBV19, the J gene TRBJ2-1; D call uncertain. In germline, CDR1 is LNHDA, CDR2 SQIVND (reference sequence). V was clipped by 4 bases and J by 2 bases, with 15 bases between them. The CDR3 sequence is 16 residues long. CDR3 residues: CASSTIPTGPYNEQFF. As DNA, the CDR3 is TGTGCCAGTAGTACCATTCCGACCGGACCCTACAATGAGCAGTTCTTC.

The chain links TRBV7-2 to TRBJ1-1; D is unclear. CDR3 size: 14 residues. Germline CDR1 is SGHTA and CDR2 is FQGNSA. V lost 5 bases to trimming and J lost 1 base, with 11 bases between them. The CDR3 reads CASSLKLGNTEAFF. The DNA for the CDR3 is TGTGCCAGCAGCCTGAAGTTGGGGAACACTGAAGCTTTCTTT.

The rearrangement uses TRBV18 and TRBJ2-5; 13 bases match TRBD2. The CDR3 contains 16 residues. V lost 3 bases, J lost 5 bases, and 6 bases stayed unmatched. Germline V gene data show CDR1 as KGHSH and CDR2 as LQKENI. The CDR3 nucleotides read TGTGCCAGCTCACCGACTAGCGGGGGGCCAGCGGAGACCCAGTACTTC. Its protein product is CASSPTSGGPAETQYF. The complete variable domain, with remaining parts taken from reference TRBV18 and TRBJ2-5, reads NAGVMQNPRHLVRRRGQEARLRCSPMKGHSHVYWYRQLPEEGLKFMVYLQKENIIDESGMPKERFSAEFPKEGPSILRIQQVVRGDSAAYFCASSPTSGGPAETQYFGPGTRLLVL.

This clone was seen once. The rearrangement joins TRBV27 to TRBJ2-7; TRBD1 agrees at 8 bases. The length of the CDR3 is 14 residues. V lost 5 bases and J lost 0; bases outside the gene matches: 3. The germline gives CDR1 MNHEY, CDR2 SMNVEV (reference sequence). CDR3 sequence: CASSRDRPSYEQYF. CDR3 DNA: TGTGCCAGCAGTAGGGACAGGCCCTCCTACGAGCAGTACTTC.

V usage is TRBV18 and J usage is TRBJ1-1; no firm D call. V gave up 5 bases and J gave up 2 bases, with 12 bases separating them. Germline CDR1 reads KGHSH; CDR2 reads LQKENI. This CDR3 is built from 14 residues. The CDR3, as DNA: TGTGCCAGCTCATCACGAACACAAAACACTGAAGCTTTCTTT. Translation: CASSSRTQNTEAFF.

The count of this clone is one. The chain carries TRBV27 and TRBJ1-2; D gene ambiguous. CDR3 size: 14 residues. V was trimmed by 4 bases and J by 7 bases, leaving 16 bases between them. The V gene's germline CDR1 is MNHEY and CDR2 SMNVEV (reference sequence). The CDR3 protein is CASSSSGGISGYTF. Written as DNA, the CDR3 is TGTGCCAGCAGTTCAAGTGGAGGGATCAGTGGCTACACCTTC.

The chain has TRBV4-1 and TRBJ2-3; D remains unclear. The V gene lost 4 bases and the J gene lost 0 bases, with 14 bases spanning the gap. This CDR3 contains 16 residues. Germline V lookup: CDR1 MGHRA, CDR2 YSYEKL. The CDR3 DNA sequence: TGCGCCAGCAGCCCACAGCCGGGCCTCAGCACAGATACGCAGTATTTT. It translates to CASSPQPGLSTDTQYF.

This clone was recorded once. This chain connects TRBV5-8 to TRBJ2-2; 9 bases map to TRBD1. Unmatched junction bases numbered 10, after V lost 4 bases and J lost 6 bases. The CDR3 consists of 16 residues. Germline V CDR1 and CDR2: SGHTS, YDEGEE. The CDR3 is CASSAGTGSNAGELFF. The CDR3 region has the DNA TGTGCCAGCAGCGCCGGGACAGGGAGTAACGCCGGGGAGCTGTTTTTT.

The chain joins TRBV19 to TRBJ2-3; D gene ambiguous. The ends were cut back, 0 bases at V and 11 bases at J, with 12 bases in the middle. The CDR3 is made up of 13 amino acids. Germline-derived CDR1 and CDR2 are LNHDA and SQIVND (reference sequence). The CDR3 DNA follows: TGTGCCAGTAGTATAGAGGCCTCCTTAGGGCAGTATTTT. Translation gives CASSIEASLGQYF.

The genes are TRBV12-3 or TRBV12-4 and TRBJ1-2; a possible D gene is TRBD1 (5 bases). CDR3 length equals 11 residues. Trimming took 6 bases from V and 8 from J, leaving 10 bases between them. The CDR3 reads CASSAGPGYTF. In DNA, the CDR3 is TGTGCCAGCAGCGCAGGGCCCGGCTACACCTTC.

This chain joins TRBV28 and TRBJ2-1; TRBD2 matches at 9 bases. The CDR3 contains 16 residues. After removal of 3 bases from V and 4 bases from J, the junction contained 7 bases not matched to a gene. Germline V gives CDR1 MDHEN, CDR2 SYDVKM. CDR3: CASSFDFAGGYNEQFF. As DNA, the CDR3 is TGTGCCAGCAGTTTTGATTTCGCGGGGGGGTACAATGAGCAGTTCTTC.

The J gene is TRBJ1-5, the V gene TRBV29-1, with 9 bases lining up with TRBD1. CDR1 and CDR2 from the germline V gene are SQVTM and ANQGSEA. The CDR3 sequence is 13 residues long. V shed 6 bases, J shed 8 bases, and the junction held 8 bases outside the gene matches. CDR3 sequence: CSVLTGGREPQHF. In DNA form, the CDR3 reads TGCAGCGTCCTAACAGGGGGCAGGGAGCCCCAGCATTTT.

The chain couples TRBV9 to TRBJ1-3; TRBD1 matches at 8 bases. The V gene's germline CDR1 is SGDLS and CDR2 YYNGEE. Germline trimming cut 4 bases from V and 0 bases from J; bases unmatched to any gene: 12. This CDR3 is 18 amino acids long. Here the CDR3 DNA reads TGTGCCAGCAGCAGCAGACAGGGGACGACGAACTCTGGAAACACCATATATTTT. Its protein is CASSSRQGTTNSGNTIYF.